The 12 T cell receptor beta chains in this list originate from one sample, sequenced in a study of OX40 agonist ivuxolimab in advanced cancers. Measured with immunoSEQ multiplex PCR; TCRdb has only the in-frame clones, and not every one. The sample lists about 62,000 clones, 70% to 85% occurring once. The sequenced sample was CD4+ or CD8+ T cells sorted from blood, obtained in a trial of the OX40 agonist ivuxolimab. The receptors come from an adult with an advanced solid tumor such as melanoma, head and neck, liver or kidney cancer.

This clone was counted a few times. This chain uses TRBV19 with TRBJ1-1; no clear D. The V gene's germline CDR1 is LNHDA and CDR2 SQIVND (reference sequence). The CDR3 is 13 amino acids. V was cut by 3 bases and J by 7 bases, with 12 bases left in between. This chain's CDR3 is CASSIRNSFEAFF. The DNA of the CDR3 is TGTGCCAGTAGTATTAGAAATTCCTTTGAAGCTTTCTTT.

The chain uses TRBV19 and TRBJ1-5, with 9 bases fitting TRBD1. After removal of 4 bases from V and 4 bases from J, the junction contained 5 bases not matched to a gene. Germline CDR1 is LNHDA and CDR2 is SQIVND (reference sequence). This CDR3 has 15 amino acids. In DNA, the CDR3 is TGTGCCAGTAGTACGAGAGGACAGGGGAATCAGCCCCAGCATTTT. Translation gives CASSTRGQGNQPQHF.

J is TRBJ1-1 and V is TRBV7-3, with D unresolved. The germline CDR1 and CDR2 sequences are SGHTA and FQGTGA. Trimming cost V 3 bases and J 1 base, with 9 bases left between them. This CDR3 comprises 14 residues. CDR3 region: CASSFGSGNTEAFF. CDR3 bases: TGTGCCAGCAGCTTCGGCTCAGGGAACACTGAAGCTTTCTTT.

This chain joins TRBV2 and TRBJ2-2; tentative D call: TRBD1 (7 bases). Deletions cut 4 bases from V and 4 bases from J, with 13 bases between. This CDR3 has 15 amino acids. The germline CDR1 and CDR2 sequences are SNHLY and FYNNEI. The DNA of the CDR3 is TGTGCCAGCAGTGGACGACAGGGAGGCACCGGGGAGCTGTTTTTT. This translates into CASSGRQGGTGELFF. The full variable domain, rest sourced from reference TRBV2 and TRBJ2-2, is EPEVTQTPSHQVTQMGQEVILRCVPISNHLYFYWYRQILGQKVEFLVSFYNNEISEKSEIFDDQFSVERPDGSNFTLKIRSTKLEDSAMYFCASSGRQGGTGELFFGEGSRLTVL.

The V gene is TRBV6-5, the J gene TRBJ1-1; weak D call: TRBD1 (6 bases). Trimming pared 0 bases from V and 2 bases from J, leaving 13 bases between. The CDR3 contains 16 residues. Germline V gives CDR1 MNHEY, CDR2 SVGAGI. The CDR3 sequence: CASSYSGAGTNTEAFF. CDR3 DNA sequence: TGTGCCAGCAGTTACTCGGGGGCAGGGACTAACACTGAAGCTTTCTTT.

The chain carries TRBV28 and TRBJ2-1; possible D gene TRBD2, 7 bases. Trimming took off 5 bases at V and 7 bases at J, with 18 bases between the two ends. The CDR3 spans 15 residues. Germline V lookup: CDR1 MDHEN, CDR2 SYDVKM. In DNA form, the CDR3 reads TGTGCCAGCAGTGGGGGGGGACACTGGAGGAATGAGCAGTTCTTC. Translation gives CASSGGGHWRNEQFF.

This clone was seen just once. The J gene is TRBJ2-2, the V gene TRBV5-4, with 9 bases that match TRBD1. With V trimmed by 2 bases and J by 4 bases, 6 bases remained unmatched. Per the germline V gene, CDR1 is SGHNT and CDR2 is YYREEE (reference sequence). This CDR3 has 16 amino acids. DNA for the CDR3: TGTGCCAGCAGCTTACCGGGACAGGGAATCACCGGGGAGCTGTTTTTT. Encoded protein: CASSLPGQGITGELFF.

The chain has TRBV9 and TRBJ2-7, with D perhaps TRBD2 (5 bases). The germline gives CDR1 SGDLS, CDR2 YYNGEE. The CDR3 totals 13 residues. Trimming pared 4 bases from V and 4 bases from J, leaving 12 bases between. The CDR3 DNA reads TGTGCCAGCAGCCCAAGATCGGGGTACGAGCAGTACTTC. Its translation: CASSPRSGYEQYF.

The rearrangement joins TRBV5-6 to TRBJ1-4, with no clear D. The CDR3 runs 15 residues. Trimming cost V 1 base and J 7 bases, with 14 bases left between them. Germline values: CDR1 SGHDT, CDR2 YYEEEE. CDR3 protein: CASSLRSGRGEKLFF. The CDR3 DNA reads TGTGCCAGCAGCTTGAGAAGCGGCCGCGGTGAAAAACTGTTTTTT.

The chain uses TRBV6-5 and TRBJ1-5; 7 bases fit TRBD1. V was clipped by 5 bases and J by 4 bases; unmatched bases: 8. Germline CDR1 is MNHEY and CDR2 is SVGAGI. The CDR3 is 15 amino acids. CDR3 in DNA: TGTGCCAGCAGTAGCCGACAGGGTAAAAATCAGCCCCAGCATTTT. It translates to CASSSRQGKNQPQHF.

The rearrangement links TRBV5-5 to TRBJ1-1, with TRBD1 matching over 7 bases. The junction had 10 bases not matched to a gene; V was cut back by 4 bases and J by 4 bases. Germline V CDR1 and CDR2: SGHKS, YYEKEE (reference sequence). The CDR3 extends over 15 amino acids. In nucleotides, the CDR3 is TGTGCCAGCAGCGAACAACAGGGGCGAGGCACTGAAGCTTTCTTT. Translating it yields CASSEQQGRGTEAFF.

In DNA, the CDR3 is TGTGCCAGCAGCCACGGGGCGGCGGGAAACACCGGGGAGCTGTTTTTT. Protein: CASSHGAAGNTGELFF. The V and J genes are TRBV6-6 and TRBJ2-2, with TRBD2 as a possible D gene (6 bases). Germline-derived CDR1 and CDR2 are MNHNY and SVGAGI (reference sequence). CDR3 length equals 16 residues. V gave up 6 bases and J gave up 2 bases, with 16 bases separating them.